The 8 T cell receptor beta chains reported below all come from one sample, sequenced in a study of T cells in Graves' hyperthyroidism and ophthalmopathy. The source material, RNA transcripts, was used to amplify TCR beta CDR3 regions. TCR CDR3 regions were first amplified by RT-PCR with HTBI primers. In TCRdb, the multiplex PCR reads were re-called with MiXCR into one record per CDR3 protein. Counted here are some 300,000 distinct CDR3 sequences, roughly 19% occurring once; the ten biggest clones make up approximately 35%. Sequencing was performed on blood. These receptor sequences come from a man in his forties or fifties with Graves' ophthalmopathy.

This clonotype showed up just a few times. The gene calls are TRBV6-5 and TRBJ2-7; 11 bases are shared with TRBD1. The CDR3 is 15 amino acids. In germline, CDR1 is MNHEY, CDR2 SVGAGI. V was clipped by 3 bases and J by 1 base; unmatched bases: 2. CDR3 protein: CASSYRDRGSYEQYF. CDR3 bases: TGTGCCAGCAGTTATAGGGACAGGGGGTCCTACGAGCAGTACTTC.

This clonotype has ten or more counts. This rearrangement joins TRBV12-3 or TRBV12-4 to TRBJ1-5; D gene uncertain. The CDR3 spans 13 residues. Trimming stripped 0 bases from V and 6 bases from J, with 6 bases between. The CDR3 protein is CASSLASRQPQHF. CDR3 coding DNA: TGTGCCAGCAGTTTAGCCTCTCGTCAGCCCCAGCATTTT.

This clonotype was detected ten times or more. The rearrangement uses TRBV30 and TRBJ1-1; 9 bases are a match to TRBD1. Germline-derived CDR1 and CDR2 are GTSNPN and SVGIG (reference sequence). The V and J ends lost 2 bases and 7 bases, in that order; junction bases with no gene match: 2. This CDR3 spans 12 amino acids. The CDR3 reads CAWSRQGGEAFF. CDR3 sequence (DNA): TGTGCCTGGAGTCGACAGGGGGGTGAAGCTTTCTTT.

This clonotype was recorded at least ten times. V usage is TRBV5-1 and J usage is TRBJ2-7; D is perhaps TRBD1 (6 bases). The CDR3 extends over 13 amino acids. V lost 1 base, J lost 2 bases, and 7 bases lay in between. The germline CDR1 and CDR2 sequences are SGHRS and YFSETQ. Written as DNA, the CDR3 is TGCGCCAGCAGCTTGTCAGGGGCCTACGAGCAGTACTTC. It is translated as CASSLSGAYEQYF.

The chain carries TRBV6-1 and TRBJ2-7; D assignment may be TRBD1 or TRBD2 (6 bases each). Trimming cost V 5 bases and J 0 bases, with 14 bases left between them. The CDR3 length is 15 residues. The V gene's germline CDR1 is MNHNS and CDR2 SASEGT. The CDR3: CASSTDGGLSYEQYF. The CDR3 bases are TGTGCCAGCAGTACCGATGGGGGGCTCTCCTACGAGCAGTACTTC.

The gene calls are TRBV20-1 and TRBJ2-1, with TRBD2 matching over 10 bases. This CDR3 comprises 14 residues. Germline V CDR1 and CDR2: DFQATT, SNEGSKA (reference sequence). V lost 6 bases and J lost 5; bases outside the gene matches: 7. The CDR3 DNA reads as TGCAGTGCAACCGGGACTAGCGCCGACAATGAGCAGTTCTTC. This sequence encodes CSATGTSADNEQFF.

The chain has TRBV20-1 and TRBJ1-6, with 11 bases that match TRBD1. This CDR3 has 14 residues. The V gene's germline CDR1 is DFQATT and CDR2 SNEGSKA (reference sequence). Trimming cost V 6 bases and J 9 bases; bases outside gene matches: 7. Here the CDR3 reads CSAPGQGGGSPLHF. DNA for the CDR3: TGCAGTGCCCCGGGACAGGGGGGCGGTTCACCCCTCCACTTT.

Points on this clonotype: A far larger clone is one nucleotide away, so this likely arose from a read error. This likely comes from a read error, as the CDR3 has no conserved phenylalanine or tryptophan at its end. This chain links TRBV7-3 with TRBJ1-2, with 7 positions matching TRBD1. This CDR3 is 13 amino acids long. Trimming cost V 5 bases and J 2 bases; bases outside gene matches: 2. Germline V gene data show CDR1 as SGHTA and CDR2 as FQGTGA. The CDR3 DNA follows: TGTGCCAGCAGCCCGACAGGGAACTATGGCTACACCTCC. It yields the protein CASSPTGNYGYTS.